The next 26 T cell receptor beta chains were all read from a single sample in a study of blood T cell repertoires in COVID-19. Sequencing used immunoSEQ multiplex PCR; TCRdb keeps in-frame clones, though not all of them. In the table there are about 13,000 clones, roughly 83% of which are singletons. The sequenced sample was peripheral blood. The receptor source for this set is a man aged 40-49 years with active or convalescent COVID-19.

This clone has just a few counts. CDR3 residues: CASMRGWNQPQHF. CDR3 coding DNA: TGTGCCAGTATGCGGGGGTGGAATCAGCCCCAGCATTTT. The chain links TRBV19 to TRBJ1-5; tentatively, D is TRBD1 (5 bases). V was pared by 7 bases and J by 4 bases, with 11 bases between. The CDR3 is made up of 13 amino acids. The germline V gene encodes CDR1 LNHDA and CDR2 SQIVND (reference sequence). Drawing the rest from reference TRBV19 and TRBJ1-5, the complete variable domain is DGGITQSPKYLFRKEGQNVTLSCEQNLNHDAMYWYRQDPGQGLRLIYYSQIVNDFQKGDIAEGYSVSREKKESFPLTVTSAQKNPTAFYLCASMRGWNQPQHFGDGTRLSIL.

The V gene is TRBV7-3, the J gene TRBJ1-1, with D perhaps matching TRBD1 (6 bases). V was shortened by 5 bases and J by 0 bases, with 13 bases between the two germline ends. This CDR3 contains 15 residues. CDR1 is SGHTA, CDR2 FQGTGA, per germline. CDR3 in amino acids: CASSLRTVLNTEAFF. DNA of the CDR3: TGTGCCAGCAGCCTGAGGACAGTTTTGAACACTGAAGCTTTCTTT.

This rearrangement joins TRBV9 to TRBJ2-1; tentatively, D is TRBD2 (6 bases). The germline CDR1 and CDR2 sequences are SGDLS and YYNGEE. The CDR3 loop spans 16 amino acids. The V end lost 3 bases, the J end lost 1 base, and 14 bases lay between the germline ends. This CDR3 reads CASSAQIAVSYNEQFF. In nucleotides, the CDR3 is TGTGCCAGCAGCGCCCAGATAGCGGTTTCCTACAATGAGCAGTTCTTC.

V gene TRBV6-2 or TRBV6-3 combines with J gene TRBJ2-2, with D possibly TRBD1 on 6 matching bases. There are 16 residues in the CDR3. The V and J ends lost 5 bases and 3 bases respectively, with 16 bases between them. CDR1 and CDR2 from the germline V gene are MNHEY and SVGEGT. DNA of the CDR3: TGTGCCAGCAGTGGACACAGGGTGTCGGACACCGGGGAGCTGTTTTTT. It yields the protein CASSGHRVSDTGELFF.

V and J are TRBV6-6 and TRBJ1-1; no clear D. The CDR3 runs 12 residues. CDR1 and CDR2 from the germline V gene are MNHNY and SVGAGI (reference sequence). Trimming removed 4 bases at V and 3 bases at J, with 6 bases between. CDR3 in amino acids: CASSSLDTEAFF. CDR3 DNA sequence: TGTGCCAGCAGTTCATTAGACACTGAAGCTTTCTTT.

This rearrangement joins TRBV14 to TRBJ2-3; 12 nucleotides line up with TRBD2. CDR3 length equals 14 residues. V lost 4 bases and J lost 7; bases outside the gene matches: 3. The germline CDR1 and CDR2 sequences are SGHDN and FVKESK. As DNA, the CDR3 is TGTGCCAGCAGCCCCGGGACTAGCGGGTATACGCAGTATTTT. Its protein is CASSPGTSGYTQYF.

V gene TRBV5-6 combines with J gene TRBJ1-1; perhaps TRBD1 as D (6 bases). Germline V CDR1 and CDR2: SGHDT, YYEEEE. Trimming took off 4 bases at V and 3 bases at J, with 28 bases between the two ends. The CDR3 is made up of 19 amino acids. The CDR3 nucleotides read TGTGCCAGCAGCCCCTTACTTCAGGGGTCCCTGAGGATGGACACTGAAGCTTTCTTT. It codes for CASSPLLQGSLRMDTEAFF.

This clone has more than one count but fewer than ten. In DNA form, the CDR3 reads TGTGCCTGGAGTGGATTGGACAGCTCCTACGAGCAGTACTTC. Protein sequence: CAWSGLDSSYEQYF. This chain joins TRBV30 and TRBJ2-7, with D possibly matching TRBD1 (6 bases). V was trimmed by 1 base and J by 0 bases, leaving 10 bases between them. Looked up from germline, CDR1 is GTSNPN and CDR2 is SVGIG (reference sequence). This CDR3 is built from 14 residues.

This chain uses TRBV2 with TRBJ2-3; 9 bases align to TRBD1. The J segment lost 2 bases and the V segment lost 1 base, leaving 1 base of the junction unmatched. The CDR3 is made up of 15 amino acids. CDR1 is SNHLY and CDR2 is FYNNEI in the germline V gene. The CDR3 bases are TGTGCCAGCAGTGAAGAACAGGGGGCCACAGATACGCAGTATTTT. Amino acid sequence: CASSEEQGATDTQYF.

This chain joins TRBV6-5 and TRBJ1-2; TRBD1 might be the D (6 bases). V lost 2 bases and J 2 bases, leaving 9 bases between the germline ends. There are 14 residues in the CDR3. Looked up from germline, CDR1 is MNHEY and CDR2 is SVGAGI. The CDR3 region is CASSYGQGNYGYTF. CDR3 in DNA: TGTGCCAGCAGTTACGGGCAGGGGAACTATGGCTACACCTTC.

The chain joins TRBV18 to TRBJ2-1, with D perhaps matching TRBD1 (6 bases). The ends were cut back, 1 base at V and 6 bases at J, with 7 bases in the middle. The CDR3 is made up of 13 amino acids. Germline loops: CDR1 KGHSH, CDR2 LQKENI. The CDR3 sequence is CASSPQQGNEQFF. Written as DNA, the CDR3 is TGTGCCAGCTCACCACAACAGGGCAATGAGCAGTTCTTC.

This sequence joins TRBV18 and TRBJ2-7; TRBD1 might be the D (5 bases). The V gene lost 3 bases and the J gene lost 3 bases, with 12 bases spanning the gap. CDR1 and CDR2 (germline): KGHSH, LQKENI. The CDR3 is 14 amino acids. CDR3 sequence: CASSPRSQGYEQYF. CDR3 in DNA: TGTGCCAGCTCACCTCGGAGTCAGGGCTACGAGCAGTACTTC.

J is TRBJ2-5 and V is TRBV28; 14 bases align to TRBD2. Losses at the gene ends were 6 bases for V and 4 bases for J; bases not matched to a gene: 10. Germline V gives CDR1 MDHEN, CDR2 SYDVKM. This CDR3 spans 17 amino acids. CDR3 sequence (DNA): TGTGCCAGCAGCGGGCCCCGGACTAGCGGGGGGCGAGAGACCCAGTACTTC. Protein sequence: CASSGPRTSGGRETQYF.

The rearrangement joins TRBV29-1 to TRBJ2-7; D not resolved. The V gene lost 0 bases and the J gene lost 1 base, with 13 bases spanning the gap. This CDR3 comprises 15 residues. From germline, CDR1 is SQVTM and CDR2 ANQGSEA. CDR3 region: CSVEERGVASYEQYF. The CDR3, as DNA: TGCAGCGTTGAAGAACGCGGCGTTGCTTCCTACGAGCAGTACTTC.

The chain links TRBV2 to TRBJ2-7; TRBD2 matches at 11 bases. The CDR3 has 15 residues. The germline gives CDR1 SNHLY, CDR2 FYNNEI. Germline trimming cut 6 bases from V and 6 bases from J; bases unmatched to any gene: 10. CDR3 region: CASRPLAGDAGEQYF. The CDR3, as DNA: TGTGCCAGCAGGCCACTAGCGGGGGATGCGGGCGAGCAGTACTTC.

The gene calls are TRBV9 and TRBJ2-2; TRBD2 agrees at 11 bases. The V gene's germline CDR1 is SGDLS and CDR2 YYNGEE. J lost 7 bases, V lost 3 bases, and 5 bases had no gene match. The length of the CDR3 is 15 residues. CDR3 sequence: CASSGSGGADGELFF. CDR3 nucleotides: TGTGCCAGCAGCGGTAGCGGGGGGGCTGACGGGGAGCTGTTTTTT.

The chain couples TRBV2 to TRBJ2-7; maybe TRBD2 (7 bases). From germline, CDR1 is SNHLY and CDR2 FYNNEI. Trimming cost V 8 bases and J 1 base, with 12 bases left between them. The CDR3 is 13 amino acids. CDR3 coding DNA: TGTGCCAGCGGGGGGGGGCCATCCTACGAGCAGTACTTC. Protein product: CASGGGPSYEQYF.

In DNA form, the CDR3 reads TGTGCCAGCTCCGGGACAGGGGCTGTACAGCCCCAGCATTTT. Protein sequence: CASSGTGAVQPQHF. The chain has TRBV18 and TRBJ1-5, with 10 positions matching TRBD1. CDR3 length: 14 amino acids. Germline values: CDR1 KGHSH, CDR2 LQKENI. Trimming took 6 bases from V and 7 from J; bases not matched to a gene: 6.

The chain combines TRBV3-1 (or the pseudogene TRBV3-2) with TRBJ2-1, with TRBD1 as a possible D gene (5 bases). This CDR3 spans 12 amino acids. Trimming removed 4 bases from V and 15 bases from J, with 16 bases in between. Germline V gene data show CDR1 as LGHDT and CDR2 as YNNKEL (reference sequence). This CDR3 is CASSLRQGPRFF. CDR3 coding DNA: TGTGCCAGCAGCCTAAGGCAGGGTCCACGGTTCTTC.

The gene calls are TRBV7-6 and TRBJ2-1; 14 bases align to TRBD2. The V gene's germline CDR1 is SGHVS and CDR2 FNYEAQ. The CDR3 is 16 amino acids. Trimming at V came to 5 bases and at J to 8 bases, leaving 8 bases not matched to a gene. The CDR3 sequence is CASSLRLAGGPYEQFF. CDR3 DNA sequence: TGTGCCAGCAGCCTTCGACTAGCGGGAGGGCCATATGAGCAGTTCTTC.

This clone appeared a few times. The genes are TRBV12-3 or TRBV12-4 and TRBJ2-7, with D unclear. The CDR3 extends over 11 amino acids. V gave up 6 bases and J gave up 4 bases, with 7 bases separating them. CDR3 sequence: CASSTAYEQYF. CDR3 DNA: TGTGCCAGCAGCACTGCATACGAGCAGTACTTC.

This chain connects TRBV5-1 to TRBJ2-7, with a tentative D call TRBD1 (5 bases). The germline V gene encodes CDR1 SGHRS and CDR2 YFSETQ. The CDR3 totals 14 residues. V dropped 3 bases and J dropped 0 bases, with 10 bases sitting between them. DNA for the CDR3: TGCGCCAGCAGCTCTGAAGGGGACTCCTACGAGCAGTACTTC. Translating it yields CASSSEGDSYEQYF.

This clone was detected once. The chain has TRBV6-5 and TRBJ2-3; TRBD2 agrees at 11 bases. The V and J ends lost 6 bases and 6 bases, in that order; junction bases with no gene match: 8. CDR1 is MNHEY and CDR2 is SVGAGI in the germline V gene. The CDR3 length is 15 residues. The CDR3 bases are TGTGCCAGCAGCTATTTAGCGGGAGGGTCGGATACGCAGTATTTT. It codes for CASSYLAGGSDTQYF.

V usage is TRBV7-6 and J usage is TRBJ2-3; TRBD2 matches 12 bases. The CDR3 covers 16 residues. V lost 5 bases, J lost 2 bases, and 5 bases stayed unmatched. CDR1 is SGHVS, CDR2 FNYEAQ, per germline. The CDR3 spells CASSPRTSGDTDTQYF. The DNA for the CDR3 is TGTGCCAGCAGCCCCCGGACTAGCGGGGACACAGATACGCAGTATTTT.

The chain uses TRBV18 and TRBJ2-5; 9 bases are a match to TRBD2. The junction had 5 bases not matched to a gene; V was cut back by 0 bases and J by 3 bases. Per germline, CDR1 KGHSH and CDR2 LQKENI. The CDR3 has 16 residues. The CDR3 loop reads CASSPPRREGEETQYF. The CDR3 bases are TGTGCCAGCTCACCACCCCGGCGGGAGGGAGAAGAGACCCAGTACTTC.

This chain connects TRBV19 to TRBJ2-4, with D hard to call. V lost 5 bases to trimming and J lost 7 bases, with 9 bases between them. Germline loops: CDR1 LNHDA, CDR2 SQIVND (reference sequence). CDR3 size: 12 residues. DNA of the CDR3: TGTGCCAGTAGTCCCAACCGGAACATTCAGTACTTC. It translates to CASSPNRNIQYF.